This entry lists 21 T cell receptor beta chains sequenced from one sample in a study of T cells in Graves' hyperthyroidism and ophthalmopathy. From RNA transcripts, TCR beta CDR3 regions were amplified. TCR CDR3 underwent first-round RT-PCR with the HTBI primer set. TCRdb independently ran MiXCR on the multiplex PCR reads; one entry per CDR3 protein. This sample has 500,000 to 600,000 distinct CDR3 sequences, with under 60% found just once. Sample: peripheral blood or thyroid tissue (not recorded which). The receptors derive from a woman aged 18-29 years with Graves' hyperthyroidism.

Worth noting for this clonotype: One base away lies a much larger clone, so this may be a sequencing read error. The CDR3 end shows no conserved phenylalanine or tryptophan, and so a read error is likely. This chain uses TRBV6-6 with TRBJ1-1; a weak D match, TRBD1 (5 bases). Trimming cost V 2 bases and J 7 bases, with 14 bases left between them. Germline V gene lookup returns CDR1 MNHNY and CDR2 SVGAGI (reference sequence). This CDR3 comprises 14 residues. CDR3 nucleotides: TGTGCCAGCAGTTACGGAGGAGAGGGACTTGAAGCTTTCTCT. Amino acids: CASSYGGEGLEAFS.

Comment on this clonotype: Because the CDR3 is missing its conserved closing phenylalanine or tryptophan, this is likely a read error. Because the CDR3's place on the DNA is in doubt, the DNA is left out and the CDR3 is given as listed by TCRdb. CDR3 in amino acids: CASRVSTS. The V call is TRBV2, the J call TRBJ2-6. 8 amino acids form the CDR3, both terminal residues included. Per the germline V gene, CDR1 is SNHLY and CDR2 is FYNNEI.

Points on this clonotype: This CDR3 is missing its conserved last phenylalanine or tryptophan, likely due to a read error. No DNA is shown, since the ends of the CDR3 on it are uncertain; the CDR3 is the one TCRdb lists. The rearrangement joins TRBV2 to TRBJ1-4; the table's D gene call, TRBD1, was not cross checked with the DNA. Germline V gives CDR1 SNHLY, CDR2 FYNNEI. The CDR3 is made up of 8 amino acids, end residues included. The CDR3 reads CASSEPGV.

This chain uses TRBV29-1 with TRBJ2-1; possibly TRBD1 for D (6 bases). Germline values: CDR1 SQVTM, CDR2 ANQGSEA. Between the trimmed V and J ends, which lost 3 bases and 8 bases, there was a span of 14 bases. CDR3 length equals 13 residues. The CDR3 region is CSVETGLVDEQFF. As DNA, the CDR3 is TGCAGCGTTGAGACAGGTCTCGTGGATGAGCAGTTCTTC.

In this sample, this clonotype turned up many times. This sequence joins TRBV15 and TRBJ1-2, with D unclear. The germline V and J ends were trimmed by 4 bases and 5 bases, with 14 bases remaining between them. In germline, CDR1 is LNHNV, CDR2 YYDKDF (reference sequence). CDR3 length: 14 residues. The CDR3 here is CATSTVGSLYGYTF. The CDR3 DNA reads TGTGCCACCAGCACGGTGGGCTCGTTATATGGCTACACCTTC.

The V gene is TRBV24-1, the J gene TRBJ2-1; 12 nucleotides line up with TRBD2. Looked up from germline, CDR1 is KGHDR and CDR2 is SFDVKD. CDR3 length: 16 residues. Unmatched junction bases numbered 11, after V lost 5 bases and J lost 10 bases. CDR3 sequence reads: CATSVTTSGRDLEQFF. CDR3 nucleotide sequence: TGTGCCACCAGTGTCACGACTAGCGGGAGAGATTTGGAGCAGTTCTTC.

The chain uses TRBV29-1 and TRBJ1-5, with unresolved D. CDR3 size: 16 residues. Germline values: CDR1 SQVTM, CDR2 ANQGSEA. V shed 3 bases and J shed 4 bases, with 19 bases lying between them. The CDR3 loop reads CSVDGQLAGENQPQHF. In DNA form, the CDR3 reads TGCAGCGTTGACGGGCAGCTAGCGGGAGAAAATCAGCCCCAGCATTTT.

This clonotype was seen once. This chain connects TRBV29-1 to TRBJ1-2, with 9 bases matching TRBD1. The germline gives CDR1 SQVTM, CDR2 ANQGSEA. The J segment lost 3 bases and the V segment lost 8 bases, leaving 7 bases of the junction unmatched. CDR3 length: 13 residues. For the CDR3, the DNA is TGCAGCTCCCCGGGACAGGGCCACTATGGCTACACCTTC. It codes for CSSPGQGHYGYTF.

The rearrangement uses TRBV2 and TRBJ1-6; TRBD1 matches at 7 bases. CDR3 length equals 16 residues. Germline CDR1 and CDR2: SNHLY and FYNNEI. The J segment lost 6 bases and the V segment lost 7 bases, leaving 12 bases of the junction unmatched. In DNA, the CDR3 is TGTGCCAGCACCTTACGACAGGGAGAGGGTAATTCACCCCTCCACTTT. This sequence encodes CASTLRQGEGNSPLHF.

This clonotype was seen repeatedly, ten times or more. This chain links TRBV6-1 with TRBJ1-2; D may be TRBD1 (6 bases). Germline loops: CDR1 MNHNS, CDR2 SASEGT. With 0 bases removed from V and 0 bases from J, the gap between germline ends came to 11 bases. CDR3 length: 16 amino acids. This chain's CDR3 is CASSEARGHANYGYTF. Here the CDR3 DNA reads TGTGCCAGCAGTGAAGCGAGGGGACACGCTAACTATGGCTACACCTTC.

This clonotype showed up many times. The CDR3 is CASSLGSNNSPLHF. DNA for the CDR3: TGCGCCAGCAGCTTGGGCTCTAATAATTCACCCCTCCACTTT. The V gene is TRBV5-1, the J gene TRBJ1-6; D is undetermined. V was shortened by 0 bases and J by 5 bases, with 6 bases between the two germline ends. The CDR3 is made up of 14 amino acids. From germline, CDR1 is SGHRS and CDR2 YFSETQ.

V usage is TRBV5-4 and J usage is TRBJ1-5; tentative D call: TRBD1 (5 bases). V lost 0 bases and J 7 bases, leaving 14 bases between the germline ends. CDR3 length: 15 residues. CDR1 and CDR2 (germline): SGHNT, YYREEE (reference sequence). The chain's CDR3 is CASSLGQIAPQPQHF. The CDR3 bases are TGTGCCAGCAGCTTGGGACAGATTGCACCACAGCCCCAGCATTTT.

The chain uses TRBV4-3 and TRBJ2-5, with 9 bases that match TRBD2. CDR3 length: 12 amino acids. V was pared by 0 bases and J by 14 bases, with 4 bases of the junction left unmatched. Germline V gene data show CDR1 as LGHNA and CDR2 as YSLEER. Here the CDR3 reads CASSQDGTSQYF. DNA of the CDR3: TGCGCCAGCAGCCAAGACGGGACTAGCCAATACTTC.

The gene calls are TRBV2 and TRBJ2-3; no clear D. V shed 5 bases and J shed 4 bases, with 10 bases lying between them. This CDR3 comprises 13 residues. CDR1 SNHLY and CDR2 FYNNEI come from the germline V gene. The CDR3 loop is CASSQFHADTQYF. DNA for the CDR3: TGTGCCAGCAGTCAGTTTCATGCAGATACGCAGTATTTT. Full variable domain (missing parts from reference TRBV2 and TRBJ2-3): EPEVTQTPSHQVTQMGQEVILRCVPISNHLYFYWYRQILGQKVEFLVSFYNNEISEKSEIFDDQFSVERPDGSNFTLKIRSTKLEDSAMYFCASSQFHADTQYFGPGTRLTVL.

This clonotype was picked up many times. CDR3: CASSFLDMGTEAFF. DNA for the CDR3: TGCGCCAGCAGCTTTCTAGATATGGGCACTGAAGCTTTCTTT. The chain couples TRBV5-1 to TRBJ1-1; D not certain. V was cut by 2 bases and J by 4 bases, with 12 bases left in between. The germline V gene has CDR1 SGHRS and CDR2 YFSETQ. This CDR3 is 14 amino acids long.

V gene TRBV7-9 combines with J gene TRBJ2-7; 8 nucleotides align to TRBD2. Trimming took 5 bases from V and 6 from J; bases not matched to a gene: 6. Per germline, CDR1 SEHNR and CDR2 FQNEAQ (reference sequence). This CDR3 spans 13 amino acids. The CDR3, as DNA: TGTGCCAGCAGCCATGGAGCGGGAGTCGAGCAGTACTTC. Translation gives CASSHGAGVEQYF.

This clonotype was detected a few times. The chain is built from TRBV7-2 and TRBJ2-2; 14 nucleotides align to TRBD2. With 5 bases clipped from V and 3 bases from J, the junction kept 5 bases outside the gene matches. Germline CDR1 SGHTA, CDR2 FQGNSA. CDR3 length: 17 amino acids. The CDR3 sequence: CASSPGTSGSYTGELFF. CDR3 sequence (DNA): TGTGCCAGCAGCCCGGGGACTAGCGGGAGTTACACCGGGGAGCTGTTTTTT.

The table lists this clonotype with many counts. The rearrangement joins TRBV27 to TRBJ1-3; D is unresolved. The CDR3 sequence is 14 residues long. V lost 6 bases and J lost 0, with 9 bases in between. Germline V lookup: CDR1 MNHEY, CDR2 SMNVEV (reference sequence). CDR3 sequence: CASSTRGSGNTIYF. The CDR3 DNA is TGTGCCAGCAGCACTCGGGGCTCTGGAAACACCATATATTTT.

The chain recombines TRBV18 with TRBJ1-3; D is undetermined. V gave up 2 bases and J gave up 0 bases, with 8 bases separating them. Germline CDR1 is KGHSH and CDR2 is LQKENI. This CDR3 is 15 amino acids long. In DNA, the CDR3 is TGTGCCAGCTCACCAGAGGTTCTCTCTGGAAACACCATATATTTT. Translation gives CASSPEVLSGNTIYF.

This chain uses TRBV20-1 with TRBJ2-3, with unresolved D. Germline assignment: CDR1 DFQATT and CDR2 SNEGSKA (reference sequence). With 2 bases removed from V and 6 bases from J, the gap between germline ends came to 6 bases. This CDR3 contains 11 residues. The DNA for the CDR3 is TGCAGTGCTAGAACAGCCGATACGCAGTATTTT. Protein: CSARTADTQYF.

This clonotype was detected ten times or more. The chain employs TRBV12-3 or TRBV12-4 and TRBJ1-1, with D unresolved. With 6 bases removed from V and 0 bases from J, the gap between germline ends came to 8 bases. The CDR3 runs to 13 residues. The chain's CDR3 is CASRSNLNTEAFF. In DNA, the CDR3 is TGTGCCAGCAGGTCGAACTTGAACACTGAAGCTTTCTTT.